Listed below are T cell receptor beta chains from one sample, sequenced in a study of T cell repertoires in cytomegalovirus infection. These receptors' antigens are unknown. TCRdb reanalysed the reads using MiXCR and keeps one entry per CDR3 protein. The data hold about 700,000 distinct CDR3 sequences, with around 30% observed a single time. The input for sequencing was cultured PBMCs, taken from culture after CMV antigen stimulation. Receptors were obtained from a human donor in good health (CMV status not recorded). Some clones in this sample may be carry-over from other donors' samples. Both conserved end residues are part of each CDR3. A D gene is named only where the DNA matches it firmly. Clone size is given for some rows only: seen once, a few or many times, or a class if the clone is expanded.

v_call,clone_size,j_call,cdr3_length,d_call,cdr3_nt,cdr3_aa
TRBV6-1,few,TRBJ2-1,13,TRBD2,TGTGCCAGCTGGCTAGCGGAGGACAATGAGCAGTTCTTC,CASWLAEDNEQFF
TRBV12-3/TRBV12-4,few,TRBJ2-7,15,NA,TGTGCCAGCAGCCTCCAGAGACTCCTAAAGGACGAGCAGTACTTC,CASSLQRLLKDEQYF
TRBV5-1,NA,TRBJ1-2,13,NA,TGCGCCAGCAGCTCCGGGATAGACTATGGCTACACCTTC,CASSSGIDYGYTF
TRBV10-3,NA,TRBJ2-1,11,NA,TGTGCCATCAGATACGACAATGAGCAGTTCTTC,CAIRYDNEQFF
TRBV7-2,many,TRBJ2-7,14,NA,TGTGCCAGCAGCTTAGGGGACGCCACCTACGAGCAGTACTTC,CASSLGDATYEQYF
TRBV12-3/TRBV12-4,few,TRBJ1-5,15,TRBD1,TGTGCCAGCACCAAGACAGGGAATAGCAATCAGCCCCAGCATTTT,CASTKTGNSNQPQHF
TRBV4-1,many,TRBJ1-2,17,NA,TGCGCCAGCAGCCAAGATCGGTGGGGGACCACTGGCTATGGCTACACCTTC,CASSQDRWGTTGYGYTF
TRBV5-1,NA,TRBJ2-3,15,NA,TGCGCCAGCAGCTCCGACAGTCCTAGCACAGATACGCAGTATTTT,CASSSDSPSTDTQYF
TRBV12-3/TRBV12-4,few,TRBJ2-3,15,NA,TGTGCCAGCAGTTTTACCTGGGACCCGGGGGATACGCAGTATTTT,CASSFTWDPGDTQYF
TRBV7-2,NA,TRBJ2-7,16,TRBD1,TGTGCCAGCCGAACCTCCTCCGGGACAGGGCCCTACGAGCAGTACTTC,CASRTSSGTGPYEQYF
TRBV6-5,NA,TRBJ1-3,14,NA,TGTGCCAGCAGTATCGCAGGGGCTGGAAACACCATATATTTT,CASSIAGAGNTIYF
TRBV2,NA,TRBJ2-2,13,NA,TGTGCCACCCTAACTCGGGGCACCGGGGAGCTGTTTTTT,CATLTRGTGELFF
TRBV6-1,many,TRBJ2-1,19,NA,TGTGCCAGCAGTGATGGAGCTTTTTGGCGGGCCAGCTCCTACAATGAGCAGTTCTTC,CASSDGAFWRASSYNEQFF
TRBV6-1,NA,TRBJ2-2,14,TRBD2,TGTGCCAGCTGGCCCGGGGGAGGGACCGGGGAGCTGTTTTTT,CASWPGGGTGELFF
TRBV11-2,NA,TRBJ2-7,13,NA,TGTGCCAGCCTGGAAACCGAAACCTACGAGCAGTACTTC,CASLETETYEQYF
TRBV19,few,TRBJ2-7,14,TRBD1,TGTGCCAGTAGTATAGATGGACAGGGCTACGAGCAGTACTTC,CASSIDGQGYEQYF
TRBV19,NA,TRBJ1-2,14,NA,TGTGCCAGTAGTTTGAATCATGGGAACTATGGCTACACCTTC,CASSLNHGNYGYTF
TRBV19,NA,TRBJ1-2,15,NA,TGTGCCAGCAAGGGGGGAGCCACTTTACTCTATGGCTACACCTTC,CASKGGATLLYGYTF
TRBV7-6,NA,TRBJ2-7,15,NA,TGTGCCAGCAGCTTAGCAGGCGGCACTCACGACGAGCAGTACTTC,CASSLAGGTHDEQYF
TRBV5-6,few,TRBJ2-7,14,TRBD2,TGTGCCAGCAGCTCTGCGGGGGGAACTTACGAGCAGTACTTC,CASSSAGGTYEQYF
TRBV14,few,TRBJ2-1,16,TRBD2,TGTGCCAGCAGCCAGGTAGCTAGCGGGAGAGAAAATGAGCAGTTCTTC,CASSQVASGRENEQFF
TRBV4-3,NA,TRBJ2-1,18,TRBD2,TGCGCCAGCAGCTCCCAACCCCTAGCGGGAGGGCCGTTGGATGAGCAGTTCTTC,CASSSQPLAGGPLDEQFF
TRBV7-2,many,TRBJ2-7,14,TRBD2,TGTGCCAGCAGCCCCGCTCCTCTAGCGGTTCAGCAGTACTTC,CASSPAPLAVQQYF
TRBV18,NA,TRBJ2-1,16,NA,TGTGCCAGCTCACCACCGGACGATGGCGGCTACAATGAGCAGTTCTTC,CASSPPDDGGYNEQFF
TRBV7-6,few,TRBJ2-1,13,NA,TGTGCCAGCAGCTTAGTGCTAGCCGATCGGCAGTTCTTC,CASSLVLADRQFF
TRBV12-3/TRBV12-4,NA,TRBJ2-5,16,NA,TGTGCCAGCAGTTCGCATCGGGACTTACCCCAAGAGACCCAGTACTTC,CASSSHRDLPQETQYF
TRBV6-1,NA,TRBJ1-1,16,NA,TGTGCCAGCAGTTACGACCCAAACCGACAGAACACTGAAGCTTTCTTT,CASSYDPNRQNTEAFF
TRBV29-1,few,TRBJ1-2,12,TRBD1,TGCAGCGCACGGGACAGTAGGAATGGCTACACCTTC,CSARDSRNGYTF
TRBV7-8,few,TRBJ2-7,15,NA,TGTGCCAGCAGCTTAGCGAGGACCCCCACCTACGAGCAGTACTTC,CASSLARTPTYEQYF
TRBV5-1,NA,TRBJ2-7,14,NA,TGCGCCAGCAGCTTGGGCCCCGCAGGCAACGAGCAGTACTTC,CASSLGPAGNEQYF
TRBV27,many,TRBJ2-1,13,NA,TGTGCCAGCAGTTTCGGACGTTACAATGAGCAGTTCTTC,CASSFGRYNEQFF
TRBV7-2,many,TRBJ2-5,14,TRBD2,TGTGCCAGCAGCACCTCCCCCGGGAGGGAGACCCAGTACTTC,CASSTSPGRETQYF
TRBV6-6,NA,TRBJ2-3,15,NA,TGTGCCAGCAGTTGGGCAGGGGTCCGCACAGATACGCAGTATTTT,CASSWAGVRTDTQYF
TRBV23-1,NA,TRBJ2-7,13,NA,TGCGCCATGCGGGGAGGACCCGACAGGGAGCAGTACTTC,CAMRGGPDREQYF
TRBV10-3,once,TRBJ2-1,12,NA,TGTGCCATCAGCGTCATCCACAATGAGCAGTTCTTC,CAISVIHNEQFF
TRBV11-2,few,TRBJ2-7,15,NA,TGTGCCAGCAGCTTAGAGAGGGGCAGGAGATACGAGCAGTACTTC,CASSLERGRRYEQYF
TRBV12-3/TRBV12-4,once,TRBJ1-2,15,NA,TGTGCCAGCAGTTTCCTAGACAGGCCCAACTATGGCTACACCTTC,CASSFLDRPNYGYTF
TRBV12-3/TRBV12-4,few,TRBJ2-7,14,NA,TGTGCCAGCAGTTTGGAGCCCAGCCGATACGAGCAGTACTTC,CASSLEPSRYEQYF
TRBV7-6,once,TRBJ1-3,15,NA,TGTGCCAGCAGCTTGGAGGGGACCCCTGGAAACACCATATATTTT,CASSLEGTPGNTIYF
TRBV25-1,few,TRBJ2-3,14,NA,TGTGCCAGCAGTGAACAGGAATCCACAGATACGCAGTATTTT,CASSEQESTDTQYF
TRBV7-2,many,TRBJ1-2,13,TRBD1,TGTGCCAGCAGCCCGGGACAGTTCTATGGCTACACCTTC,CASSPGQFYGYTF
TRBV7-2,few,TRBJ2-3,11,NA,TGTGCCAGCAGCCCCTCTGTGGGGCAGTATTTT,CASSPSVGQYF
TRBV7-2,many,TRBJ2-6,14,NA,TGTGCCAGCCGCCCCTACTCTGGGGCCAACGTCCTGACTTTC,CASRPYSGANVLTF
TRBV28,NA,TRBJ1-2,14,NA,TGTGCCAGCAGTTTGAACAGGGACCCCTATGGCTACACCTTC,CASSLNRDPYGYTF
TRBV30,NA,TRBJ1-4,14,NA,TGTGCCTGGAGTGTGGGGCATTCAGGGGAAAAACTGTTTTTT,CAWSVGHSGEKLFF
TRBV19,few,TRBJ2-2,14,NA,TGTGCCAGTCTACAGAGGTGGGACACCGGGGAGCTGTTTTTT,CASLQRWDTGELFF
TRBV7-6,few,TRBJ2-2,13,NA,TGTGCCAGCAGTTCCTCCGGGAACGGGGAGCTGTTTTTT,CASSSSGNGELFF
TRBV7-2,many,TRBJ1-2,13,NA,TGTGCCAGCAGTCGCGACAGAAACTATGGCTACACCTTC,CASSRDRNYGYTF
TRBV4-1,few,TRBJ2-3,15,NA,TGCGCCAGCAGCCAGGCTGTGGTGGGCACAGATACGCAGTATTTT,CASSQAVVGTDTQYF
TRBV19,NA,TRBJ1-3,15,NA,TGTGCCACCCGAGATCCGGACCACTCTGGAAACACCATATATTTT,CATRDPDHSGNTIYF
TRBV18,NA,TRBJ2-5,15,TRBD1,TGTGCCAGCTCACCGACAGGGGGCCACCAAGAGACCCAGTACTTC,CASSPTGGHQETQYF
TRBV10-3,few,TRBJ2-1,16,NA,TGTGCCATCAATAGGAGGGGAAACGCGGCCTACAATGAGCAGTTCTTC,CAINRRGNAAYNEQFF
TRBV24-1,NA,TRBJ2-3,13,NA,TGTGCCACCAGTGGTGACAGCACAGATACGCAGTATTTT,CATSGDSTDTQYF
TRBV5-5,few,TRBJ1-1,17,NA,TGTGCCAGCAGCTTGCTCATGGGCAGCTATATGAACACTGAAGCTTTCTTT,CASSLLMGSYMNTEAFF